This T cell receptor (beta chain) is drawn from a study of identical twins. Study observations and caveats: It was cross-sectional statistical analysis, not following the same donors, that the conclusions relied on.

To note about this clonotype: Antigen specificity is unknown.

Unique molecular identifiers were present on the cDNA, which also gained a universal primer site by template switching. TCRdb fed the 5' RACE reads into MiXCR, producing one record per CDR3 protein. The sample shows 420,000 or so distinct CDR3 sequences, approximately 18% of them seen only once. The CDR3 extends over 15 amino acids. V lost 0 bases and J lost 3, with 10 bases in between. The germline V gene has CDR1 SGHAT and CDR2 FQNNGV. This sequence joins TRBV11-2 and TRBJ2-3; D remains ambiguous. Sequencing was carried out using naive T cells sorted from blood. The source is a man aged 45-65 years in good health. The chain's CDR3 is CASSLDLVGTDTQYF. CDR3 in DNA: TGTGCCAGCAGCTTAGATCTGGTTGGGACAGATACGCAGTATTTT.